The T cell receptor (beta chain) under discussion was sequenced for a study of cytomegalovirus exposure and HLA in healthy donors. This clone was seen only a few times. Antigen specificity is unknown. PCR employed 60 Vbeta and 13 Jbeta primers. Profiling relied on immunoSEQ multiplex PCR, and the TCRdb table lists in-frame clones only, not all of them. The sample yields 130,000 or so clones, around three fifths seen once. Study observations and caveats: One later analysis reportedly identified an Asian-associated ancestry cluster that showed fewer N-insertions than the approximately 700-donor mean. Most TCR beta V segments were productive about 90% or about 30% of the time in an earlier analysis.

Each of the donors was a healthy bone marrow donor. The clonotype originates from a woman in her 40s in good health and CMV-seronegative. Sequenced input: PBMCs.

CDR3 DNA sequence: TGTGCCAGCAGCCAAGTCCTTAGCGGGGGGGGTGCAGATACGCAGTATTTT. Translated, it gives CASSQVLSGGGADTQYF. This chain joins TRBV4-2 and TRBJ2-3; 11 nucleotides agree with TRBD2. J was trimmed by 4 bases and V by 1 base; bases with no gene match: 7. Germline-derived CDR1 and CDR2 are LGHNA and YNFKEQ. The length of the CDR3 is 17 residues.